This T cell receptor (beta chain) emerged from a study of regulatory T cells in long-lasting Graves disease. Findings and limits, study-wide: Fewer public clonotypes were shared by new patients (over 950) than by persistent patients (around 2,900). TCR diversity was lower in persistent than newly diagnosed Graves' disease.

Time point in this sample: newly diagnosed GD, antithyroid drugs for less than 3 months. PBMCs were the source of the RNA used for TCR sequencing. V gave up 8 bases and J gave up 4 bases, with 17 bases separating them. Germline lookup yields CDR1 MNHEY and CDR2 SVGEGT. This CDR3 contains 14 residues. Only a few counts were recorded for this clonotype. Its antigen is not known. Libraries of TCR beta came from iRepertoire HTBI primers plus Arm-PCR of CDR3 regions. TCRdb re-analysed the multiplex PCR reads in MiXCR, keeping a single row per CDR3 protein. This table holds about 420,000 distinct CDR3 sequences, roughly 15% found once. These records were also assigned to another study, of T cells in Graves' hyperthyroidism and ophthalmopathy. That work adds: Patients aged 18 to 65 had newly diagnosed hyperthyroidism lasting under 2 months. First-round RT-PCR with HTBI primers amplified the TCR CDR3 region.

The starting material was peripheral blood mononuclear cells (PBMCs), obtained at new diagnosis, from a patient treated with antithyroid drugs. This TCR came from a woman younger than 30 with Graves disease. This chain uses TRBV6-2 or TRBV6-3 with TRBJ1-1; D call uncertain. The CDR3 nucleotides are TGTGCCAGCTATTCTCCGGAGCTGGGCACTGAAGCTTTCTTT. It translates to CASYSPELGTEAFF.